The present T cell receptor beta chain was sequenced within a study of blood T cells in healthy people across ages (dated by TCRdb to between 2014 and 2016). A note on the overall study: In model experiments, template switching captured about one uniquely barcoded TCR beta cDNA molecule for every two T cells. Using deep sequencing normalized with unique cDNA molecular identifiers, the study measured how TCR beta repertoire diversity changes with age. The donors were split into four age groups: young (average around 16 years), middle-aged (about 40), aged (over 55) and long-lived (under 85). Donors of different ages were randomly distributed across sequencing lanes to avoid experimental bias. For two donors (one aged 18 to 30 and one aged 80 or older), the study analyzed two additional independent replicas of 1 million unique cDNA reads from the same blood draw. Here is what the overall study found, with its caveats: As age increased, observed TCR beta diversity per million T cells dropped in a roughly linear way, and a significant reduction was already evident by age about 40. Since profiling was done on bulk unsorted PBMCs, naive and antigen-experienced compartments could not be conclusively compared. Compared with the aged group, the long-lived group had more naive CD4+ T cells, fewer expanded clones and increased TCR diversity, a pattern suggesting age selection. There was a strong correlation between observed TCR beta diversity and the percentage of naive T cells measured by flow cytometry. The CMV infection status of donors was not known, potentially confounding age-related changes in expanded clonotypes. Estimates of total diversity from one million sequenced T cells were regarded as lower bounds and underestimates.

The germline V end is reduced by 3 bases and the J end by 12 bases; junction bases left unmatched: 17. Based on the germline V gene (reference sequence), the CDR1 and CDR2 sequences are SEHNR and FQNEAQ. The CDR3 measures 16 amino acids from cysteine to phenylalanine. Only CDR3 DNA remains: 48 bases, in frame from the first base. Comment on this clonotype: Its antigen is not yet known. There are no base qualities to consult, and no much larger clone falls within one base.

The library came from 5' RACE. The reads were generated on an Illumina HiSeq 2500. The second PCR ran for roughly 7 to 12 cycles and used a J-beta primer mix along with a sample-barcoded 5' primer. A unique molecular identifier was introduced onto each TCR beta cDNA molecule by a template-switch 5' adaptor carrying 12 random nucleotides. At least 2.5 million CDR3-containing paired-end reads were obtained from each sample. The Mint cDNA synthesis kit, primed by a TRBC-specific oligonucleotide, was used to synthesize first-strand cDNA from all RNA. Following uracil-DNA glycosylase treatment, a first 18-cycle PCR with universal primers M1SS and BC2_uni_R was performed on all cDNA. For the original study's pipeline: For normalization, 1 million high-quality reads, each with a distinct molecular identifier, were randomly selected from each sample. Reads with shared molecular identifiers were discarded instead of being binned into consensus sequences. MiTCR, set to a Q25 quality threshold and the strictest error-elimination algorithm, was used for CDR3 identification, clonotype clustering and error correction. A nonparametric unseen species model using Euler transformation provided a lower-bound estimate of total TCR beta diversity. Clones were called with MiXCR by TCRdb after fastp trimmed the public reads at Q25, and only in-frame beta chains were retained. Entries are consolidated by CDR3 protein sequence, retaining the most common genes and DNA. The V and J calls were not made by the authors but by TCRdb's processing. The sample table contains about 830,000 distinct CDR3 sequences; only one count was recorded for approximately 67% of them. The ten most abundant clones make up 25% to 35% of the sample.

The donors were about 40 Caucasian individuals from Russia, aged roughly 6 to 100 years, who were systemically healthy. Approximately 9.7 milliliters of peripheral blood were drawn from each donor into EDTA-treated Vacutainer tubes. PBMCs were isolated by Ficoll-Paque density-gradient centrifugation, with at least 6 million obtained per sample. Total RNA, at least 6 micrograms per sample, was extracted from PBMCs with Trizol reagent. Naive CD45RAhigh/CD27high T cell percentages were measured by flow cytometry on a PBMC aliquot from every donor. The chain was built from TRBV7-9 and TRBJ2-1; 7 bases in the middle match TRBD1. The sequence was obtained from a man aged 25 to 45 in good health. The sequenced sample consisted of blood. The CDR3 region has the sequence CASSFFTKDRHSGQFF. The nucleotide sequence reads TGTGCCAGCAGCTTCTTTACAAAGGACAGGCACTCTGGGCAGTTCTTC. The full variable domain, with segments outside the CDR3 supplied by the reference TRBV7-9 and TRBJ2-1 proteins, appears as DTGVSQNPRHKITKRGQNVTFRCDPISEHNRLYWYRQTLGQGPEFLTYFQNEAQLEKSRLLSDRFSAERPKGSFSTLEIQRTEQGDSAMYLCASSFFTKDRHSGQFFGPGTRLTVL.